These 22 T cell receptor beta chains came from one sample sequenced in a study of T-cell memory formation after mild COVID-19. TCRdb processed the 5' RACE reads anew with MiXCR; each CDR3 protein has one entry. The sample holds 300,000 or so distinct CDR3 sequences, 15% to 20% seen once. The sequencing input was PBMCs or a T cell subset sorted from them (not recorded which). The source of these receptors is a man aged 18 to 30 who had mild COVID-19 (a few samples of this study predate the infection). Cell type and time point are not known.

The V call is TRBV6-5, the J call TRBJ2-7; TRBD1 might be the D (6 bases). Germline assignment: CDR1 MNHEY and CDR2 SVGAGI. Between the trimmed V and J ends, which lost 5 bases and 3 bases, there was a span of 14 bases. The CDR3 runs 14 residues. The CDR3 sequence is CASSHRSGDYEQYF. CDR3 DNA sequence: TGTGCCAGCAGTCATAGGTCAGGGGACTACGAGCAGTACTTC.

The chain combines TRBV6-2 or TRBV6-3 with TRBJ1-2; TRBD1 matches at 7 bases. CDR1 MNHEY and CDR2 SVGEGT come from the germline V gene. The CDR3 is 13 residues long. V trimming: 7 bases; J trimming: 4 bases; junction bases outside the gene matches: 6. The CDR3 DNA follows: TGTGCCAGCACCACAGGGGATCCCTATGGCTACACCTTC. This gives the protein CASTTGDPYGYTF.

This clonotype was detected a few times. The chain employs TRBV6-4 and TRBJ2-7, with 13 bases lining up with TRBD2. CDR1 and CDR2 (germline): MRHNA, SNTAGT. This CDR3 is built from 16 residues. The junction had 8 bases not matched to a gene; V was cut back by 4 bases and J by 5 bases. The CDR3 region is CASSATSGGEVDEQYF. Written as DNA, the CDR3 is TGTGCCAGCAGTGCTACTAGCGGGGGGGAAGTGGACGAGCAGTACTTC.

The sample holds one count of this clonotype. The CDR3 DNA reads as TGTGCCAGCAGCTTAGGATGGGGCGGCAGCACCTACGAGCAGTACGTC. Amino acids: CASSLGWGGSTYEQYV. This rearrangement joins TRBV11-2 to TRBJ2-7; TRBD1 is a possible D gene (5 bases). Germline loops: CDR1 SGHAT, CDR2 FQNNGV. There are 16 residues in the CDR3. Trimming shortened V by 1 base and J by 2 bases, and 15 bases separated the two germline ends.

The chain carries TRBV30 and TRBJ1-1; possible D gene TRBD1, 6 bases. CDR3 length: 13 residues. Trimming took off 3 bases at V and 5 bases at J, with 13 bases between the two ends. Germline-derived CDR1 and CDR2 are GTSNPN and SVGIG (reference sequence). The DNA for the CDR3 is TGTGCCTGGAGCGAAGAGGGGGGTACTGAAGCTTTCTTT. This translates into CAWSEEGGTEAFF.

CDR3 DNA: TGTGCCAGCAGCCAGGGACAGAAGCAAGAGACCCAGTACTTC. It encodes CASSQGQKQETQYF. V gene TRBV3-1 combines with J gene TRBJ2-5; TRBD1 matches 7 bases. The CDR3 totals 14 residues. V was pared by 3 bases and J by 2 bases, with 3 bases of the junction left unmatched. Germline lookup yields CDR1 LGHDT and CDR2 YNNKEL (reference sequence).

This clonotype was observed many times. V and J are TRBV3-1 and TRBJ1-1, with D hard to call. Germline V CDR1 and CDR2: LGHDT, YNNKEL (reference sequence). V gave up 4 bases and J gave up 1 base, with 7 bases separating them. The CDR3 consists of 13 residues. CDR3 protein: CASSPPTNTEAFF. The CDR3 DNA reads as TGTGCCAGCAGCCCACCTACGAACACTGAAGCTTTCTTT.

The CDR3 DNA is TGTGCCAGCAGTTTAAGACCTGGGCAGTACGTC. Protein product: CASSLRPGQYV. The V gene is TRBV27, the J gene TRBJ2-7; D is unclear. V was trimmed by 2 bases and J by 9 bases, leaving 8 bases between them. This CDR3 comprises 11 residues. The V gene's germline CDR1 is MNHEY and CDR2 SMNVEV (reference sequence).

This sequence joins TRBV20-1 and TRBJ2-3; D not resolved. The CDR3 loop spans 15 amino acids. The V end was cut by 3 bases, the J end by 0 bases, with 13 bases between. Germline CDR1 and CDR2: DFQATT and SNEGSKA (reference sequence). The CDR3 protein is CSARGWTSSTDTQYF. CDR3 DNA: TGCAGTGCTAGGGGATGGACCTCTAGCACAGATACGCAGTATTTT.

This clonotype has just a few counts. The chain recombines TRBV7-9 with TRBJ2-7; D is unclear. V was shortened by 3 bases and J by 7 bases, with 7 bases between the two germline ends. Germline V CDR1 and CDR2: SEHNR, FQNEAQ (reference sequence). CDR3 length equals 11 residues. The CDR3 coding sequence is TGTGCCAGCAGCTTTATAGAGGAGCAGTACTTC. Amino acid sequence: CASSFIEEQYF. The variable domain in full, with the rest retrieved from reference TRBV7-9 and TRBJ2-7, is DTGVSQNPRHKITKRGQNVTFRCDPISEHNRLYWYRQTLGQGPEFLTYFQNEAQLEKSRLLSDRFSAERPKGSFSTLEIQRTEQGDSAMYLCASSFIEEQYFGPGTRLTVT.

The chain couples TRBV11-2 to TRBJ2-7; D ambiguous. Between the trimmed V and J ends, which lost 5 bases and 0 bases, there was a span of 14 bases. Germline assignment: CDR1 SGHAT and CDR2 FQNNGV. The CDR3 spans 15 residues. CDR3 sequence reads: CASSRGVLSSYEQYV. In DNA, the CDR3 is TGTGCCAGCAGCCGCGGAGTCCTGAGCTCCTACGAGCAGTACGTC.

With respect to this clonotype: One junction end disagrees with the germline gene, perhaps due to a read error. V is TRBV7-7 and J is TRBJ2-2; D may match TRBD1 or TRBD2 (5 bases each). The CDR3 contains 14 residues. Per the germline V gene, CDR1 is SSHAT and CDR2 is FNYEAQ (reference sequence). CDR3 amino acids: CASSSIGAAGELFF. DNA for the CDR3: TGTGCTAGCAGCTCTATCGGGGCGGCCGGGGAGCTGTTTTTT.

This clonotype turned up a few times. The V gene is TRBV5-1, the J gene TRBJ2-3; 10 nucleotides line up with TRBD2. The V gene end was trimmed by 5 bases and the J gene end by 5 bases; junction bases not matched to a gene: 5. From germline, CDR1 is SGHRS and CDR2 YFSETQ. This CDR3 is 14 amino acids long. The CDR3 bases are TGCGCCAGCAGAAGCGGGGGGGACAGAGATACGCAGTATTTT. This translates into CASRSGGDRDTQYF.

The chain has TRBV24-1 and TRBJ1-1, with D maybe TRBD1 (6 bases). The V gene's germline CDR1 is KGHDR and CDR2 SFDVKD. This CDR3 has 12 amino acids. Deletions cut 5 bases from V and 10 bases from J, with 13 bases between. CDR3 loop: CATSGSGGTAFF. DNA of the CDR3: TGTGCCACCAGTGGATCCGGGGGCACAGCTTTCTTT.

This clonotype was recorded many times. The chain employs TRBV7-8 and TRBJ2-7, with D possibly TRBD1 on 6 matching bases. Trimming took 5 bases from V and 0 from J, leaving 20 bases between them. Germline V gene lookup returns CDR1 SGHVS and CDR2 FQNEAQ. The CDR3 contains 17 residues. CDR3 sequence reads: CASSVGITGLSSYEQYF. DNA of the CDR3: TGTGCCAGCAGCGTAGGGATAACAGGGCTAAGCTCCTACGAGCAGTACTTC.

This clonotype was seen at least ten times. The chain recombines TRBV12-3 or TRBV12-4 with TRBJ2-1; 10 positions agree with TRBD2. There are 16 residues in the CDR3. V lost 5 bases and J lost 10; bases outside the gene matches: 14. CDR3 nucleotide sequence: TGTGCCAGCAGTCCATTCGGGAGCGGGGGGGCGCAGGAGCAGTTCTTC. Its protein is CASSPFGSGGAQEQFF.

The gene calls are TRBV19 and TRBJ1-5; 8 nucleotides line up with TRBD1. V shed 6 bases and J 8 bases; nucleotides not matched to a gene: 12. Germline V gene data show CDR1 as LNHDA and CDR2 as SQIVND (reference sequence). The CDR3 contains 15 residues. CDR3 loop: CASRPGTGAPEPQHF. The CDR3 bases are TGTGCCAGTAGACCCGGGACAGGCGCTCCAGAGCCCCAGCATTTT.

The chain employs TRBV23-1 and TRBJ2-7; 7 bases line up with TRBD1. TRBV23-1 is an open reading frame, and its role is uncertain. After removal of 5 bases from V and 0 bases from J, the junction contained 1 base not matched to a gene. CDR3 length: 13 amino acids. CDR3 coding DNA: TGCGCCAGCAGTAACAGGGGCTCCTACGAGCAGTACTTC. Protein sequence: CASSNRGSYEQYF.

CDR3 bases: TGTGCCAGCAGCGTGGAGGGGTATTCGGGACAGCCCCAGCATTTT. Its translation: CASSVEGYSGQPQHF. The chain couples TRBV9 to TRBJ1-5, with D perhaps TRBD1 (5 bases). This CDR3 spans 15 amino acids. With 2 bases removed from V and 7 bases from J, the gap between germline ends came to 16 bases. Germline CDR1 SGDLS, CDR2 YYNGEE. The complete variable domain, with remaining parts taken from reference TRBV9 and TRBJ1-5, reads DSGVTQTPKHLITATGQRVTLRCSPRSGDLSVYWYQQSLDQGLQFLIQYYNGEERAKGNILERFSAQQFPDLHSELNLSSLELGDSALYFCASSVEGYSGQPQHFGDGTRLSIL.

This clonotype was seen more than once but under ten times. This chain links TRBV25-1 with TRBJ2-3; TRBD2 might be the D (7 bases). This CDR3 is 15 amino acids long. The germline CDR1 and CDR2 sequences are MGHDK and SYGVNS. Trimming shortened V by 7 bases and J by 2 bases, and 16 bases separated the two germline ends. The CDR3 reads CASNPRGGLTDTQYF. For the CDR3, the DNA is TGTGCCAGCAATCCCCGCGGGGGCCTCACAGATACGCAGTATTTT.

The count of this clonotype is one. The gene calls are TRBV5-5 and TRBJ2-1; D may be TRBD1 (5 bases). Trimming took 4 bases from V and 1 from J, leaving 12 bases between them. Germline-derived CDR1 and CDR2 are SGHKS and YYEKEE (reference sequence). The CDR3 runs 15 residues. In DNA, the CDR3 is TGTGCCAGCAGCCCTGGGGCGGAGTCCTACAATGAGCAGTTCTTC. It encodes CASSPGAESYNEQFF.

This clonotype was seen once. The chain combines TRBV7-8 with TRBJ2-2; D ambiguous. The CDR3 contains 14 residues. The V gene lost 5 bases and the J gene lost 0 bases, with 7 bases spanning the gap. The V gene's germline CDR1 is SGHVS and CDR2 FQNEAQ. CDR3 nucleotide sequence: TGTGCCAGCAGCCGAAACGCGAACACCGGGGAGCTGTTTTTT. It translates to CASSRNANTGELFF.